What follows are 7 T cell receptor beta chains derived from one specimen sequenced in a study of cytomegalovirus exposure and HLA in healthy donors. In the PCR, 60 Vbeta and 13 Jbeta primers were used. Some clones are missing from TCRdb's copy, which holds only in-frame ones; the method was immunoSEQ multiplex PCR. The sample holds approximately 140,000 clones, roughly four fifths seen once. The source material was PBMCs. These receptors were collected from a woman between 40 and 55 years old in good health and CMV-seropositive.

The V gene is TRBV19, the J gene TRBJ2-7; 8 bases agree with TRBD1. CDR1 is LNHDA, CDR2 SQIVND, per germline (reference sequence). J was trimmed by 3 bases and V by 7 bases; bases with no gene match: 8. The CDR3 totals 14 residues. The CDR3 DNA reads TGTGCCAGTACCCTCACCGGGACAGGCTACGAGCAGTACTTC. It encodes CASTLTGTGYEQYF.

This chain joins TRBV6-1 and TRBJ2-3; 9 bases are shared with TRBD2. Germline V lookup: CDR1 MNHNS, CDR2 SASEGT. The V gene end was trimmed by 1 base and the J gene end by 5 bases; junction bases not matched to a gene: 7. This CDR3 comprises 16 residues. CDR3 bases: TGTGCCAGCAGTGAAGTATCTAGCGGGGTTGGAGATACGCAGTATTTT. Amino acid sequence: CASSEVSSGVGDTQYF.

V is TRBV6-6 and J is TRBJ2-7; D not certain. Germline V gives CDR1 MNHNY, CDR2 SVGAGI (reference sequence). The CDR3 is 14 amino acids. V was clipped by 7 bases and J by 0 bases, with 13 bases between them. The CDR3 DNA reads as TGTGCCAGCACCCCCCTGACACACTCCTACGAGCAGTACTTC. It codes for CASTPLTHSYEQYF.

The CDR3 reads CASSIGQGEGGELFF. The CDR3 nucleotides read TGTGCCAGTAGTATCGGACAGGGGGAAGGTGGGGAGCTGTTTTTT. The rearrangement uses TRBV19 and TRBJ2-2, with 10 bases that match TRBD1. J gave up 8 bases and V 3 bases, and 6 bases lay outside the gene matches. The CDR3 has 15 amino acids. Germline assignment: CDR1 LNHDA and CDR2 SQIVND (reference sequence).

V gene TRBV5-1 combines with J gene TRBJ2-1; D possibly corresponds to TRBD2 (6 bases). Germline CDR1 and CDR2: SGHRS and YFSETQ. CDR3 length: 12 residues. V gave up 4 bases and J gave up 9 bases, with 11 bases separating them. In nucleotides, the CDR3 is TGCGCCAGCAGCGGGCTAGCGTTTGAGCAGTTCTTC. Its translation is CASSGLAFEQFF.

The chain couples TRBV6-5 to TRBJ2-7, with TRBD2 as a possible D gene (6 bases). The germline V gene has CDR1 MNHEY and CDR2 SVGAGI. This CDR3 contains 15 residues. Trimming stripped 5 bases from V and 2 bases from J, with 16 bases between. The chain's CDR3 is CASSPLAPGTYEQYF. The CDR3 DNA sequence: TGTGCCAGCAGTCCACTAGCACCGGGGACCTACGAGCAGTACTTC.

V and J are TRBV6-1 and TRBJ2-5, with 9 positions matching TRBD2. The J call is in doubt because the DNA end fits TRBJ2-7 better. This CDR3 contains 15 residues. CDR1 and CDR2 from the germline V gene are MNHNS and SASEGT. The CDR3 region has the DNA TGTGCCAGCAGTGAAGTTACTAGCGGGCTATACGAGCAGTACTTC. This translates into CASSEVTSGLYEQYF.